This T cell receptor (beta chain) was identified during a study of monozygotic twins with inflammatory bowel disease. The CDR3 length is 11 residues. CDR1 DFQATT and CDR2 SNEGSKA come from the germline V gene (reference sequence). Findings of the study overall: Among IBD patients, fewer clonotypes were shared with others than among healthy twins, especially with disease activity.

TCRalpha and TCRbeta cDNA underwent two nested PCRs of around 15 and 9 cycles. TCRdb reprocessed the 5' RACE reads and stores each CDR3 protein as one record, lacking DNA. The listing contains approximately 400,000 distinct CDR3 sequences. As for this clonotype: Antigen specificity is unknown.

Sequencing was done on a sample of blood. The chain carries TRBV20-1 and TRBJ1-1. The sequence came from a human donor with ulcerative colitis or Crohn's disease, or a healthy co-twin of an affected twin (not recorded which). This chain's CDR3 is CSATTKNIAFF.